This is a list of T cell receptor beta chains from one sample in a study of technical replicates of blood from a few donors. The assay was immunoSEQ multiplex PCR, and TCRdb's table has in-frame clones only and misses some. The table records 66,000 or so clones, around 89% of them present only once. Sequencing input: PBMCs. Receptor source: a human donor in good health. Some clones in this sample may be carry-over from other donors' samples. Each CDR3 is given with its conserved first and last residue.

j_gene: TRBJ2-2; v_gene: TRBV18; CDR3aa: CASSPRTGDSTGELFF
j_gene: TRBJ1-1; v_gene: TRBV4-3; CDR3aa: CASSQAHLNTEAFF
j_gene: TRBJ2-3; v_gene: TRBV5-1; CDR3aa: CASSSRYTDTQYF
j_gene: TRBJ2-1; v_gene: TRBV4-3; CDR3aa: CASSLRGGRPAYNEQFF
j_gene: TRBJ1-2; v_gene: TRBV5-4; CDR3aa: CASSTDRVIRGYTF
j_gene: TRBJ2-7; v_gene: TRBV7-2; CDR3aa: CASSLARWTSGTTYEQYF
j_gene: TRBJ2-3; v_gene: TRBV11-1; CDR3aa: CASSGAWQGSYF
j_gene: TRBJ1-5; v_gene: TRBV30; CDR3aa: CAWRTDSNQPQHF
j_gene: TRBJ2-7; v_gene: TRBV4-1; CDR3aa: CASSLRTSGGMSNYEQYF
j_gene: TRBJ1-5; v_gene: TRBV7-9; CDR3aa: CASSLARQGNQPQHF
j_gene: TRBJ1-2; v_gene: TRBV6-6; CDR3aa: CASSYSVRAATF
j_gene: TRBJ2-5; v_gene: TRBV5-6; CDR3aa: CASSFTGVETQYF
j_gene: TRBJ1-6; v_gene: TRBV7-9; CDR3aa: CASSGQGGGLHF
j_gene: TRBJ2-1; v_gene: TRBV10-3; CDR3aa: CAISELAGGSSYNEQFF
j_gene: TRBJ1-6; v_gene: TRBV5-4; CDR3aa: CASSLDRGGNSPLHF
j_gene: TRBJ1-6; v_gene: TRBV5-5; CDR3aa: CANQGVVRSPLHF
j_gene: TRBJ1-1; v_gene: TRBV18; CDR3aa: CASSLTPPGSITEAFF
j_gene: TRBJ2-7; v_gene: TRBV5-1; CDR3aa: CASSREGSGSYEQYF
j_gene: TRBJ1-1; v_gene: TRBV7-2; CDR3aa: CASSQDRMNTEAFF
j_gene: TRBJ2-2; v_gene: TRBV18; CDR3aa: CASSPTGQKIAGELFF
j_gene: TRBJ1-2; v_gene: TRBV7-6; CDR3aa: CASSLGQDYGYTF
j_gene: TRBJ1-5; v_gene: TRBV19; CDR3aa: CASSIRDVGQPQHF
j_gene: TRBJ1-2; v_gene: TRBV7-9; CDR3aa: CASSGPGVNNGYTF
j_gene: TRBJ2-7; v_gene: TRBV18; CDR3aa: CASSPREASEQYF
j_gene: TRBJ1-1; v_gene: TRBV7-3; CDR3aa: CASSLYGRDGAFF
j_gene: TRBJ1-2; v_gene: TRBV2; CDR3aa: CASSERGYGYTF
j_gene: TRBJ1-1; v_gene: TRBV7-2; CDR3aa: CASSPRQGMWTEAFF
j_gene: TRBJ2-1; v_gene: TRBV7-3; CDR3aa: CASSLGGQASSYNEQFF
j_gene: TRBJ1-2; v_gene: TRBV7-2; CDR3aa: CASSFGTATTYGYTF
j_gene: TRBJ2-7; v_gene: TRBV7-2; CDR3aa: CASSLLRGLAGGPGYEQYF
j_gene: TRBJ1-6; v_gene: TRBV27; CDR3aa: CASRRQGNSPLHF
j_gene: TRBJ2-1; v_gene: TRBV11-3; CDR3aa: CASSLGDRIHEQFF
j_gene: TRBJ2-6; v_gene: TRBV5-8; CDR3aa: CASSLEGRVDWANVLTF
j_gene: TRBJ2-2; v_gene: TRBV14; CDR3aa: CASSPATAGAPTGELFF
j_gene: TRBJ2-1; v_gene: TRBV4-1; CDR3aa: CASSTGGEQFF
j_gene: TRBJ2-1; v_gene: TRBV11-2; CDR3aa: CASSLNSGGSYNEQFF
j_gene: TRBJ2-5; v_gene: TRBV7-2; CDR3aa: CASSLVGLAVQETQYF
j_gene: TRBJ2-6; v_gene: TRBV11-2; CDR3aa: CASSSPVWANVLTF
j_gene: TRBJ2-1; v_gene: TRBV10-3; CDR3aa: CATTGTSGNNEQFF
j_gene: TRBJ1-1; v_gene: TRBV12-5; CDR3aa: CASGRDSYTEAFF
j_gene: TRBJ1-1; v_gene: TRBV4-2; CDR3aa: CASSQDPGGSTEAFF
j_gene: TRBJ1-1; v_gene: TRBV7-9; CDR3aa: CASSLAQGLNTEAFF
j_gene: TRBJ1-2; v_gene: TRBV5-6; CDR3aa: CASRPGTGVNYGYTF
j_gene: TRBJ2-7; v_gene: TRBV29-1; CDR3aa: CSVGQGVSYEQYF
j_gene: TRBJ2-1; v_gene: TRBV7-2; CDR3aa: CASSPNRLAGNNEQFF
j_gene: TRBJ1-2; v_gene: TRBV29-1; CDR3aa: CSVVPGTGVGYTF
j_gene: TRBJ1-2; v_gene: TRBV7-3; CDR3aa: CASSSRTDGYTF
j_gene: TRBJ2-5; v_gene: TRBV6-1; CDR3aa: CASRLAGGSNAANF
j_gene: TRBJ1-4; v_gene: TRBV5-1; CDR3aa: CASSPGGYKNEKLFF
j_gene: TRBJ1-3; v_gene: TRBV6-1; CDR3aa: CASSSTGYGNTIYF